The clone carrying this T cell receptor beta chain is a singleton in its sample. The PCR made use of 60 Vbeta and 13 Jbeta primers. TCRdb's table, derived via immunoSEQ multiplex PCR, lists solely in-frame clones and lacks some. The sample records about 200,000 clones, 82% being singletons. The record originates from a study of cytomegalovirus exposure and HLA in healthy donors. Trimming removed 1 base from V and 6 bases from J, with 13 bases in between. CDR1 SQVTM and CDR2 ANQGSEA come from the germline V gene. The CDR3 sequence is 13 residues long. The receptor was isolated from a woman aged 40 to 49 in good health and CMV-seronegative. Sequences were obtained from PBMCs. The rearrangement uses TRBV29-1 and TRBJ2-7; TRBD2 might be the D (5 bases). The CDR3 DNA reads as TGCAGCGTTGAAGGGTTAGCGCTGGGCGAGCAGTACTTC. Its protein is CSVEGLALGEQYF.